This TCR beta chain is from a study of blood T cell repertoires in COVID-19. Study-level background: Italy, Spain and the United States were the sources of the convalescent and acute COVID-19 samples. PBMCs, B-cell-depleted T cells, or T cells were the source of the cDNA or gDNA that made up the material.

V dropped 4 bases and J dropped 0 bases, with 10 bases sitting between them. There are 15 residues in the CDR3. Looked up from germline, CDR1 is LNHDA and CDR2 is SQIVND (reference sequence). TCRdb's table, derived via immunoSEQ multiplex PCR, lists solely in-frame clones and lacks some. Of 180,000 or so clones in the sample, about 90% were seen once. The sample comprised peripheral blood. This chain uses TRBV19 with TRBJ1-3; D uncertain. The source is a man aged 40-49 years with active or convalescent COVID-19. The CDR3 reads CASSTTQLSGNTIYF. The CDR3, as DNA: TGTGCCAGTAGTACGACACAGCTCTCTGGAAACACCATATATTTT.